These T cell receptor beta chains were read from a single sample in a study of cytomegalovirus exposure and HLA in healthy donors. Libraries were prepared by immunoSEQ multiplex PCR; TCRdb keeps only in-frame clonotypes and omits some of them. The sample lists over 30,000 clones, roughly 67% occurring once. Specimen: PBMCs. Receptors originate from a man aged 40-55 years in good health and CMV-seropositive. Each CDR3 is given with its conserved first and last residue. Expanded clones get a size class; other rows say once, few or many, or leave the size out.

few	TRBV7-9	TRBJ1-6	CATTGGDNSPLHF
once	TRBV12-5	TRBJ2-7	CASGLVQQLVGYEQYF
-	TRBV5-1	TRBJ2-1	CASSPGTGTYNEQFF
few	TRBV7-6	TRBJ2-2	CASSSPDRVGTGELFF
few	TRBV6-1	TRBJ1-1	CASSEARGAFF
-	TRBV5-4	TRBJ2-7	CASSDSGGAYEQYF
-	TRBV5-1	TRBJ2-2	CASSPGQGVTGELFF
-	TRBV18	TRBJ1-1	CASSPPSPRAPEAFF
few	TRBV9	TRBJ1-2	CASSVDEDRYGYTF
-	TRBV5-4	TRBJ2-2	CASSLGAGANTGELFF
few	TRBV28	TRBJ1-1	CASTYSGGTEAFF
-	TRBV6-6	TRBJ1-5	CASSYAGTGINQPQHF
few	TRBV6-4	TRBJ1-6	CASRDRGGSPLHF
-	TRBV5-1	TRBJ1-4	CASRWDSEKLFF
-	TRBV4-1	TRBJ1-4	CASSFGGEKLFF
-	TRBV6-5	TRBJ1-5	CASSYSAGGGNQPQHF
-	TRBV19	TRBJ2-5	CASSPGTSGEGETQYF
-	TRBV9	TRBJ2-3	CASSGPGQGTDTQYF
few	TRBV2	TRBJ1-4	CASRPSQGGNEKLFF
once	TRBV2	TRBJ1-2	CASTSTPQGRYTF
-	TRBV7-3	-	CASSFAGVDHEQYF
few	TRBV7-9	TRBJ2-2	CASSPKGQTNTGELFF
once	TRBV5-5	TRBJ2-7	CASSLGTGGAYEQYF
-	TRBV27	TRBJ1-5	CASRRVDRWDQPQHF
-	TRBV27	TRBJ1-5	CASSSPGQGNQPQHF